The 25 T cell receptor beta chains reported below all come from one sample, sequenced in a study of T cells in Graves' hyperthyroidism and ophthalmopathy (dated by TCRdb to the late 2010s). Library prep was done by multiplex PCR. Sequenced using an Illumina HiSeq 2000. TCR beta CDR3 regions were amplified from RNA transcripts. A first-round RT-PCR of the TCR CDR3 used the HTBI primer set with the Qiagen OneStep RT-PCR kit. Using fastp trimming at Q25 and MiXCR clonotype assembly, TCRdb reanalyzed the public sequencing data and kept in-frame beta chains. Rows are unified per CDR3 protein, each entry keeping the most common DNA and genes. The sample contains some 500,000 distinct CDR3 sequences, about 15% of them found a single time. The ten largest make up less than 30% of the sample. Sequenced: blood. These receptors were taken from a woman in her 30s with Graves' ophthalmopathy.

There are a few counts of this clonotype. The chain carries TRBV6-1 and TRBJ2-3; 13 bases are shared with TRBD2. The CDR3 sequence is 16 residues long. Germline V CDR1 and CDR2: MNHNS, SASEGT. The trim removed 4 bases at V and 6 bases at J, leaving 7 bases unmatched. The DNA for the CDR3 is TGTGCCAGCAGTGCGCCGACTAGCGGGAGGAGGGATACGCAGTATTTT. Translating it yields CASSAPTSGRRDTQYF.

This clonotype was seen repeatedly, ten times or more. This chain uses TRBV11-2 with TRBJ2-5; D gene ambiguous. V lost 4 bases and J lost 2, with 14 bases in between. Germline values: CDR1 SGHAT, CDR2 FQNNGV. This CDR3 has 15 amino acids. The CDR3 reads CASSSRSELQETQYF. DNA of the CDR3: TGTGCCAGCAGCTCCAGGTCGGAGCTGCAAGAGACCCAGTACTTC.

This clonotype has at least ten counts. V usage is TRBV11-2 and J usage is TRBJ2-5, with 7 bases lining up with TRBD2. In germline, CDR1 is SGHAT, CDR2 FQNNGV. With V trimmed by 3 bases and J by 5 bases, 6 bases remained unmatched. CDR3 size: 14 residues. The CDR3 nucleotides read TGTGCCAGCAGCTTTTATGGGAGGGTTGAGACCCAGTACTTC. Translating gives CASSFYGRVETQYF.

This clonotype was observed a handful of times. The V gene is TRBV27, the J gene TRBJ2-5, with TRBD2 matching 10 bases. The trim removed 3 bases at V and 6 bases at J, leaving 10 bases unmatched. Germline lookup yields CDR1 MNHEY and CDR2 SMNVEV (reference sequence). The CDR3 is 16 amino acids. Here the CDR3 DNA reads TGTGCCAGCAGTTTCACTAGCGGGGCCGGCAGAAAGACCCAGTACTTC. Its translation: CASSFTSGAGRKTQYF.

The chain is built from TRBV6-1 and TRBJ1-1, with a tentative D call TRBD1 (5 bases). The CDR3 runs 13 residues. V gave up 5 bases and J gave up 4 bases, with 11 bases separating them. Germline V CDR1 and CDR2: MNHNS, SASEGT. The CDR3: CASSRDYRTEAFF. Here the CDR3 DNA reads TGTGCCAGCAGTCGGGACTACCGCACTGAAGCTTTCTTT.

This clonotype was counted ten times or more. The V gene is TRBV3-1, the J gene TRBJ1-4, with 7 bases identical to TRBD1. This CDR3 contains 14 residues. V lost 5 bases to trimming and J lost 5 bases; unmatched junction nucleotides: 5. CDR1 is LGHDT and CDR2 is YNNKEL in the germline V gene (reference sequence). The CDR3 reads CASSWDSGNEKLFF. CDR3 nucleotides: TGTGCCAGCAGCTGGGACAGCGGAAATGAAAAACTGTTTTTT.

This clonotype was observed many times. V gene TRBV7-9 combines with J gene TRBJ1-2, with 7 bases fitting TRBD1. V lost 0 bases and J lost 7; bases outside the gene matches: 11. CDR3 length: 16 amino acids. Per germline, CDR1 SEHNR and CDR2 FQNEAQ (reference sequence). This chain's CDR3 is CASSLAGGQGGAGYTF. CDR3 in DNA: TGTGCCAGCAGCTTAGCAGGTGGGCAGGGGGGAGCTGGCTACACCTTC.

This sequence joins TRBV9 and TRBJ1-4, with D unresolved. The CDR3 spans 14 residues. V was trimmed by 3 bases and J by 7 bases, leaving 13 bases between them. Per the germline V gene, CDR1 is SGDLS and CDR2 is YYNGEE. The CDR3 nucleotides read TGTGCCAGCAGCGCTACGACTGGACGTGAAAAACTGTTTTTT. This sequence encodes CASSATTGREKLFF.

This clonotype showed up just a few times. The V gene is TRBV7-9, the J gene TRBJ2-1, with 12 bases identical to TRBD2. The CDR3 runs 19 residues. Germline CDR1 reads SEHNR; CDR2 reads FQNEAQ (reference sequence). The junction had 10 bases not matched to a gene; V was cut back by 4 bases and J by 0 bases. The CDR3 sequence is CASSSETSGGLSSYNEQFF. CDR3 nucleotide sequence: TGTGCCAGCAGCTCTGAGACTAGCGGGGGATTAAGCTCCTACAATGAGCAGTTCTTC.

In this sample, this clonotype turned up many times. The chain is built from TRBV5-6 and TRBJ2-7; D ambiguous. The CDR3 consists of 15 residues. V was clipped by 0 bases and J by 0 bases, with 10 bases between them. Germline CDR1 and CDR2: SGHDT and YYEEEE. The CDR3 loop is CASSLGRPSSYEQYF. CDR3 nucleotides: TGTGCCAGCAGCTTGGGGCGGCCTAGCTCCTACGAGCAGTACTTC.

For the CDR3, the DNA is TGTGCCAGCAGCTTAGTCGTGGGAACAAACTACGAGCAGTACTTC. Encoded protein: CASSLVVGTNYEQYF. The J gene is TRBJ2-7, the V gene TRBV7-9, with D unclear. The V end was cut by 1 base, the J end by 3 bases, with 13 bases between. This CDR3 spans 15 amino acids. Germline V gives CDR1 SEHNR, CDR2 FQNEAQ (reference sequence).

This clonotype appeared many times. This sequence joins TRBV7-9 and TRBJ2-2, with 8 bases lining up with TRBD1. V gave up 7 bases and J gave up 2 bases; unmatched junction bases: 6. Germline CDR1 SEHNR, CDR2 FQNEAQ (reference sequence). The CDR3 length is 15 residues. The CDR3 sequence is CASKGQGRNTGELFF. In DNA, the CDR3 is TGTGCCAGCAAAGGACAGGGACGAAACACCGGGGAGCTGTTTTTT.

The genes are TRBV6-5 and TRBJ1-2; D uncertain. From germline, CDR1 is MNHEY and CDR2 SVGAGI. CDR3 length: 14 residues. Trimming shortened V by 6 bases and J by 2 bases, and 13 bases separated the two germline ends. CDR3 sequence reads: CASREDESNYGYTF. Here the CDR3 DNA reads TGTGCCAGCAGGGAGGACGAGTCAAACTATGGCTACACCTTC.

The chain employs TRBV6-2 or TRBV6-3 and TRBJ2-7; perhaps D is TRBD1 or TRBD2 (5 bases each). Germline CDR1 MNHEY, CDR2 SVGEGT. The CDR3 spans 15 residues. The V and J ends lost 4 bases and 3 bases respectively, with 16 bases between them. Written as DNA, the CDR3 is TGTGCCAGCAGTTTTTTACGGGGCTCTTACTACGAGCAGTACTTC. Its translation: CASSFLRGSYYEQYF.

This clonotype turned up a few times. The chain carries TRBV7-9 and TRBJ1-1; D is undetermined. CDR3 length: 16 residues. CDR1 and CDR2 from the germline V gene are SEHNR and FQNEAQ (reference sequence). V was shortened by 1 base and J by 0 bases, with 12 bases between the two germline ends. CDR3 nucleotide sequence: TGTGCCAGCAGCTTAGTTCGCCTGCCTATGAACACTGAAGCTTTCTTT. Its protein product is CASSLVRLPMNTEAFF. The variable domain in full, completed from reference TRBV7-9 and TRBJ1-1, reads DTGVSQNPRHKITKRGQNVTFRCDPISEHNRLYWYRQTLGQGPEFLTYFQNEAQLEKSRLLSDRFSAERPKGSFSTLEIQRTEQGDSAMYLCASSLVRLPMNTEAFFGQGTRLTVV.

In this sample, this clonotype turned up many times. The J gene is TRBJ2-5, the V gene TRBV20-1; D is perhaps TRBD2 (5 bases). In germline, CDR1 is DFQATT, CDR2 SNEGSKA (reference sequence). The CDR3 runs to 15 residues. With 1 base removed from V and 5 bases from J, the gap between germline ends came to 17 bases. The CDR3 DNA follows: TGCAGTGCTAGAGTCCTGGCACCTAGCCAGGAGACCCAGTACTTC. Residues: CSARVLAPSQETQYF.

This clonotype has just a few counts. The chain couples TRBV10-3 to TRBJ2-5, with D possibly TRBD2 on 6 matching bases. The CDR3 length is 15 residues. V was clipped by 3 bases and J by 4 bases, with 15 bases between them. The V gene's germline CDR1 is ENHRY and CDR2 SYGVKD. CDR3 in DNA: TGTGCCATCAGTGACGGGGGAAGAGAGGGAGAGACCCAGTACTTC. Translated, it gives CAISDGGREGETQYF.

This clonotype occurred many times. J is TRBJ1-2 and V is TRBV11-3; 9 positions agree with TRBD1. The CDR3 loop spans 17 amino acids. With V trimmed by 5 bases and J by 2 bases, 12 bases remained unmatched. CDR1 SGHNT and CDR2 YENEEA come from the germline V gene. This CDR3 reads CASSGSRTGVPNYGYTF. The CDR3 bases are TGTGCCAGCAGCGGGTCTCGGACAGGGGTTCCAAACTATGGCTACACCTTC.

This clonotype was seen repeatedly, ten times or more. The chain links TRBV12-3 or TRBV12-4 to TRBJ2-3; D might be TRBD2 (6 bases). There are 13 residues in the CDR3. V was trimmed by 6 bases and J by 4 bases, leaving 11 bases between them. This chain's CDR3 is CASRVTSSDTQYF. The CDR3 region has the DNA TGTGCCAGCAGAGTTACTAGCTCAGATACGCAGTATTTT.

The chain carries TRBV5-5 and TRBJ2-1; 7 nucleotides line up with TRBD2. V lost 4 bases, J lost 4 bases, and 8 bases stayed unmatched. The CDR3 length is 15 residues. Germline V CDR1 and CDR2: SGHKS, YYEKEE (reference sequence). Written as DNA, the CDR3 is TGTGCCAGCAGCCCAAGCGGGAACGGTTACAATGAGCAGTTCTTC. Translation: CASSPSGNGYNEQFF.

This clonotype has a single count. An end of the junction differs from the germline gene, which may be a read error. The genes are TRBV19 and TRBJ1-5, with 7 bases aligning to TRBD1. CDR3 length: 14 amino acids. Germline V gene sequence: CDR1 LNHDA, CDR2 SQIVND (reference sequence). The CDR3 sequence: CASSIAGPGQPQRF. CDR3 DNA: TGTGCCAGTAGTATTGCAGGGCCGGGACAGCCCCAGCGTTTT.

This clonotype came up many times. V and J are TRBV3-1 and TRBJ2-7, with D perhaps given as TRBD1 or TRBD2 (5 bases each). This CDR3 has 16 amino acids. Germline V gene data show CDR1 as LGHDT and CDR2 as YNNKEL (reference sequence). The germline V and J ends were trimmed by 1 base and 2 bases, with 15 bases remaining between them. The CDR3 region is CASSQVKPGPTYEQYF. DNA for the CDR3: TGTGCCAGCAGCCAAGTAAAACCGGGGCCTACCTACGAGCAGTACTTC.

The genes are TRBV18 and TRBJ2-7; D not resolved. From germline, CDR1 is KGHSH and CDR2 LQKENI. This CDR3 spans 15 amino acids. V lost 5 bases and J 3 bases, leaving 17 bases between the germline ends. Here the CDR3 reads CASSARRSASYEQYF. Written as DNA, the CDR3 is TGTGCCAGCTCAGCGAGGCGGTCAGCCAGCTACGAGCAGTACTTC.

V is TRBV4-2 and J is TRBJ1-6; 7 nucleotides agree with TRBD1. The trim removed 0 bases at V and 0 bases at J, leaving 8 bases unmatched. Germline-derived CDR1 and CDR2 are LGHNA and YNFKEQ. The CDR3 covers 19 residues. The CDR3 DNA follows: TGTGCCAGCAGCCAAGATACAGGGGTGGGACACTCCTATAATTCACCCCTCCACTTT. This translates into CASSQDTGVGHSYNSPLHF.

This clonotype was observed many times. V and J are TRBV30 and TRBJ1-2; TRBD1 might be the D (5 bases). V lost 1 base to trimming and J lost 7 bases, with 13 bases between them. This CDR3 is built from 13 residues. Germline assignment: CDR1 GTSNPN and CDR2 SVGIG (reference sequence). CDR3: CAWSGDWISGYTF. The CDR3 DNA follows: TGTGCCTGGAGTGGGGACTGGATCTCTGGCTACACCTTC.